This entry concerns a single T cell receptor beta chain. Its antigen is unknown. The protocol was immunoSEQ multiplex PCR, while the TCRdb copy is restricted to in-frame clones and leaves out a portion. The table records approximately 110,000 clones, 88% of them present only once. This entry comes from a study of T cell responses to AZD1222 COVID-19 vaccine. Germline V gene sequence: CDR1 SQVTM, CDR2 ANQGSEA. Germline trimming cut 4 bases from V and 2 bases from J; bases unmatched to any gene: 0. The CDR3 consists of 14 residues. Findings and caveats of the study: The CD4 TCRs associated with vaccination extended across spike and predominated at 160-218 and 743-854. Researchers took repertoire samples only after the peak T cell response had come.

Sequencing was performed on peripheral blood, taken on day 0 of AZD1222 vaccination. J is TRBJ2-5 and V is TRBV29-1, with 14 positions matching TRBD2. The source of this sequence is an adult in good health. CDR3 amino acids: CSVGLAGGQETQYF. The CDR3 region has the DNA TGCAGCGTTGGACTAGCGGGGGGGCAAGAGACCCAGTACTTC.